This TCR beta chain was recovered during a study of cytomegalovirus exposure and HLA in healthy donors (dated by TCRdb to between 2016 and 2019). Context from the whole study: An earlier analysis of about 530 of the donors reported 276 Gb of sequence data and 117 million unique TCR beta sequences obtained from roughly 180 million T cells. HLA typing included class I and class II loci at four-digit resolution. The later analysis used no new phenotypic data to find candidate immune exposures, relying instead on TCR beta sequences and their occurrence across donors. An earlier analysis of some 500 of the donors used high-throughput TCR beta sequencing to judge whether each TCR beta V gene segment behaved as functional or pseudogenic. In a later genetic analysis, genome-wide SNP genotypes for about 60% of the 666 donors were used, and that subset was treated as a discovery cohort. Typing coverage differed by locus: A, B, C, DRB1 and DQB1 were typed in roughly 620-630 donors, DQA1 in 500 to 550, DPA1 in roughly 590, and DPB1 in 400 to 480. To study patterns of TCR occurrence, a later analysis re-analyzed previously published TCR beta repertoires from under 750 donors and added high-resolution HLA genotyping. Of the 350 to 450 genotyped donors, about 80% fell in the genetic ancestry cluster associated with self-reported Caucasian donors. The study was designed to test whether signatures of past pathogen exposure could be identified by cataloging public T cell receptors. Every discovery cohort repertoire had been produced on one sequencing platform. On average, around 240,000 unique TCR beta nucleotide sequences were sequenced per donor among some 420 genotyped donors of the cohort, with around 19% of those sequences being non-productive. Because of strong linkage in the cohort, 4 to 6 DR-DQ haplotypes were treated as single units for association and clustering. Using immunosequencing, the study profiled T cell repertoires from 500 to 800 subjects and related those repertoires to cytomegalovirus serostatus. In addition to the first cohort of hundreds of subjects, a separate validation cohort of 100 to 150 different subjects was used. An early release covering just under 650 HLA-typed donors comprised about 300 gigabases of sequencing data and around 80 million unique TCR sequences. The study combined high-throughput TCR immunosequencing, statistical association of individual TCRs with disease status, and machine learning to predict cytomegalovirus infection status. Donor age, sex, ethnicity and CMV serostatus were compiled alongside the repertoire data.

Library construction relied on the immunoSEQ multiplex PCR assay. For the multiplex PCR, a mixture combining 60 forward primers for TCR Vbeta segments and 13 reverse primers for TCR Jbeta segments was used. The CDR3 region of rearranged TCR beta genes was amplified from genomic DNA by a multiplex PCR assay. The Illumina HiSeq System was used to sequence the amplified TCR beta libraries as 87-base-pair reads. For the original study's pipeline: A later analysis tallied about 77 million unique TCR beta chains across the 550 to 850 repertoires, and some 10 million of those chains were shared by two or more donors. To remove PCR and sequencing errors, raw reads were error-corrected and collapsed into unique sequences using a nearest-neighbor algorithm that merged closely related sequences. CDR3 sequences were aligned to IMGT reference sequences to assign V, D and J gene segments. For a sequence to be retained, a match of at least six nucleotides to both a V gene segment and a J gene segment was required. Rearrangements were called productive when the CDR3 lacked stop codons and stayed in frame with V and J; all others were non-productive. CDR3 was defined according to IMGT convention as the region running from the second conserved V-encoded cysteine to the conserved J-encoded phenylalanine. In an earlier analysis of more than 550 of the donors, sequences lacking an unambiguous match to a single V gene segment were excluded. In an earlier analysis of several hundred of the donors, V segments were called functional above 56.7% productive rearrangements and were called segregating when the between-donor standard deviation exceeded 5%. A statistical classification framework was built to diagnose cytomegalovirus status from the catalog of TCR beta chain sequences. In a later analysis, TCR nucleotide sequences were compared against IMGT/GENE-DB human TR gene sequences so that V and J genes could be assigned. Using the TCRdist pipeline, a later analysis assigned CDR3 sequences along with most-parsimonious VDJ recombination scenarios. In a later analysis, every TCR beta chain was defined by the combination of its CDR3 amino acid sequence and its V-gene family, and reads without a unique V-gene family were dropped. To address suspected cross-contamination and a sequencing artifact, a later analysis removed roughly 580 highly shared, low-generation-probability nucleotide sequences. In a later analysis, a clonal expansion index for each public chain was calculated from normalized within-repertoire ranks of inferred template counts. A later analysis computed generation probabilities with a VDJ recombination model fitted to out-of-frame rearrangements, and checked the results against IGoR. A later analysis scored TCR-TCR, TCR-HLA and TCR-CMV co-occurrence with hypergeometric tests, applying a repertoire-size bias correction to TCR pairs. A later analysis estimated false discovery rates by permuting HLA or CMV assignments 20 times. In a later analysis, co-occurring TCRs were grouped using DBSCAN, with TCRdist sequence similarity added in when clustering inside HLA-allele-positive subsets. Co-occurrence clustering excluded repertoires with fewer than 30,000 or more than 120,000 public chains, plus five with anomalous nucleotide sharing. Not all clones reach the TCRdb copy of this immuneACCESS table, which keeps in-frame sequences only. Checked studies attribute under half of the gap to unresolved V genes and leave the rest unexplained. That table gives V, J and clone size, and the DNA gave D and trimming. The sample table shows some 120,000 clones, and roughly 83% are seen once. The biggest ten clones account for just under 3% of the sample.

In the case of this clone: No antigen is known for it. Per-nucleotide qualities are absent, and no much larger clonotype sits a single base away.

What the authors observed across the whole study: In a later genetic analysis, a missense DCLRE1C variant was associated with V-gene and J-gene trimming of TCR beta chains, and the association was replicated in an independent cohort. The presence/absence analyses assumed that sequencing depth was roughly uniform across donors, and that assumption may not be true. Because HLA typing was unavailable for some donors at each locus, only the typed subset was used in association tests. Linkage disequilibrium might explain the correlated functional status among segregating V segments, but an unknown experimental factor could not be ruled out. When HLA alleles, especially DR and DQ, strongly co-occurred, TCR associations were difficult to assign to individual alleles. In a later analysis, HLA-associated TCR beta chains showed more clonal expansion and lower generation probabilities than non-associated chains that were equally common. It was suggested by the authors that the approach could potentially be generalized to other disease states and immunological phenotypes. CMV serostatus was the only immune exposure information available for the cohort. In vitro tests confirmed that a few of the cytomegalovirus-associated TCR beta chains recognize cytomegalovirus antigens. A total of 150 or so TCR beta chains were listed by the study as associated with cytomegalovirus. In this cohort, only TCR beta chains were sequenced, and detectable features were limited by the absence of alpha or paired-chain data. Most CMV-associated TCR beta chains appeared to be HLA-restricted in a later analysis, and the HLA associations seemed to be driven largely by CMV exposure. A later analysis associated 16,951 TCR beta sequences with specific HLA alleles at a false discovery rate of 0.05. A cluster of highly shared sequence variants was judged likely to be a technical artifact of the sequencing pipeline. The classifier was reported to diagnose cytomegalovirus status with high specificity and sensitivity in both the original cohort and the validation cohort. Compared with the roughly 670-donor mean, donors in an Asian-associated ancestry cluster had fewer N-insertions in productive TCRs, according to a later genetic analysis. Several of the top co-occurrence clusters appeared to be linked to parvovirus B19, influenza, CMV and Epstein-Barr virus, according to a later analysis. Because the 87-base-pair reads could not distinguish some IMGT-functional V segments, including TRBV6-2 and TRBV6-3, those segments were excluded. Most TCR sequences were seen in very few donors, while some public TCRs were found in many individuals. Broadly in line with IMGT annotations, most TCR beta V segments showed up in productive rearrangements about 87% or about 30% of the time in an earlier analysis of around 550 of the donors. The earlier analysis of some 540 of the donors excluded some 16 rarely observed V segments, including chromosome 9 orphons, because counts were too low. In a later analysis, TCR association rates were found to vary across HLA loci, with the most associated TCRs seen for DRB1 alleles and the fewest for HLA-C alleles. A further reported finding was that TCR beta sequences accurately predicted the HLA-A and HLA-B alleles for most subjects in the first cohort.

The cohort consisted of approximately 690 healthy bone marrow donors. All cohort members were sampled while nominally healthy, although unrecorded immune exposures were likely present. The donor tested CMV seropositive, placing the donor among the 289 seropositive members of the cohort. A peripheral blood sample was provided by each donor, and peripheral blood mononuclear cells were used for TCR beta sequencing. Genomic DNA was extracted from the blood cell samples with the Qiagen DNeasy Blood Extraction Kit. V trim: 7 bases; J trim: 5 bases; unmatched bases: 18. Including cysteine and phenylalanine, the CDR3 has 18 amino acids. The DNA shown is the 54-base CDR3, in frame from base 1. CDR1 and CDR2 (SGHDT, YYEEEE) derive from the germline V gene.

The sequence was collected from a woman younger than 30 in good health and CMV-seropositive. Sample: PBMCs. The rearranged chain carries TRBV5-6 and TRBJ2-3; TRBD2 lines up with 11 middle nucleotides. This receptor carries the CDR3 CASALRGFSGRAIDTQYF. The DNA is TGTGCCAGCGCCCTGCGAGGGTTTAGCGGGAGGGCCATAGATACGCAGTATTTT.